This TCR beta chain was profiled in a study of spatial heterogeneity in lung cancer. For the study at large: In tumor regions, TCR transcript counts tracked strongly with a T cell module score from matched bulk RNA-seq. In raw reads, more than nine appearances on average were recorded for each unique TCR and UMI combination.

TCRdb re-called the 5' RACE reads through MiXCR, storing one row per CDR3 protein. This sample has about 9,400 distinct CDR3 sequences, with less than 7.5% found just once. The CDR3 totals 17 residues. V was pared by 5 bases and J by 0 bases, with 14 bases between. Germline V gene data show CDR1 as SEHNR and CDR2 as FQNEAQ (reference sequence). Study results and caveats: Approximately 7% of tumor T cells for alpha chains and 13% for beta chains were estimated to be covered. Higher tumor mutation counts went along with higher counts of expanded intratumoral alpha and beta TCRs.

There are many counts of this clonotype. Its antigen remains unknown. The library was designed around alpha chains, so this beta chain is a stray read whose abundance carries little weight. Time point specified: sample taken at primary tumor resection. Donors were some 72 untreated early-stage non-small cell lung cancer patients. This chain links TRBV7-9 with TRBJ2-6; D not certain. This TCR derives from a male donor with early-stage non-small cell lung cancer. The starting material was lung tumor tissue, obtained at surgery. The CDR3 region is CASSPLPAYSGANVLTF. CDR3 bases: TGTGCCAGCAGCCCCCTCCCAGCTTACTCTGGGGCCAACGTCCTGACTTTC.